Shown below are 15 T cell receptor beta chains from a single sample sequenced in a study of T-cell memory formation after mild COVID-19. TCRdb fed the 5' RACE reads into MiXCR, producing one record per CDR3 protein. The repertoire holds around 510,000 distinct CDR3 sequences, about a fifth seen once, with 7% to 9% in the top ten. The specimen sequenced was PBMCs or a T cell subset sorted from them (not recorded which). All receptors come from an adult woman who had mild COVID-19 (a few samples of this study predate the infection). Cell type and time point are not known.

This chain joins TRBV19 and TRBJ1-1; maybe TRBD1 (6 bases). Trimming took off 4 bases at V and 5 bases at J, with 14 bases between the two ends. CDR1 LNHDA and CDR2 SQIVND come from the germline V gene (reference sequence). The CDR3 extends over 14 amino acids. The CDR3 nucleotides read TGTGCCAGTAGTAGGACAGACTGGTTTACTGAAGCTTTCTTT. Protein product: CASSRTDWFTEAFF.

This clonotype occurred a few times. This chain joins TRBV6-5 and TRBJ1-1; 10 bases map to TRBD1. CDR1 is MNHEY and CDR2 is SVGAGI in the germline V gene. The CDR3 runs to 14 residues. V shed 5 bases, J shed 5 bases, and the junction held 5 bases outside the gene matches. CDR3 protein: CASSPDRGRTEAFF. For the CDR3, the DNA is TGTGCCAGCAGTCCGGACAGGGGGAGAACTGAAGCTTTCTTT.

This clonotype turned up a few times. The chain links TRBV6-5 to TRBJ1-2; D is ambiguous. Looked up from germline, CDR1 is MNHEY and CDR2 is SVGAGI. With 6 bases removed from V and 0 bases from J, the gap between germline ends came to 14 bases. The CDR3 has 15 residues. The CDR3 sequence is CASSPRRTTNYGYTF. The CDR3 coding sequence is TGTGCCAGCAGCCCCAGAAGGACGACTAACTATGGCTACACCTTC.

This clonotype was recorded at least ten times. The V call is TRBV11-2, the J call TRBJ1-2; perhaps TRBD1 as D (6 bases). The CDR3 loop spans 18 amino acids. V was clipped by 5 bases and J by 0 bases, with 22 bases between them. Germline lookup yields CDR1 SGHAT and CDR2 FQNNGV. The CDR3: CASSLGGQSGHANYGYTF. CDR3 nucleotides: TGTGCCAGCAGCCTGGGGGGGCAGTCAGGGCATGCTAACTATGGCTACACCTTC.

The table lists this clonotype with a few counts. The gene calls are TRBV12-3 or TRBV12-4 and TRBJ2-7; the match to TRBD2 covers 13 bases. With V trimmed by 3 bases and J by 0 bases, 5 bases remained unmatched. This CDR3 is built from 17 residues. The chain's CDR3 is CASSFSGLAGVSYEQYF. The CDR3 coding sequence is TGTGCCAGCAGTTTTTCTGGACTAGCGGGAGTCTCCTACGAGCAGTACTTC.

The table lists this clonotype with a few counts. This sequence joins TRBV29-1 and TRBJ2-7, with a possible D match to TRBD1 (5 bases). Trimming shortened V by 7 bases and J by 6 bases, and 22 bases separated the two germline ends. The CDR3 totals 14 residues. Germline-derived CDR1 and CDR2 are SQVTM and ANQGSEA. Here the CDR3 reads CSAARQYSAGEQYF. The CDR3 DNA is TGCAGCGCCGCCCGACAGTACTCAGCAGGCGAGCAGTACTTC.

This clonotype has only a few counts. The V gene is TRBV12-3 or TRBV12-4, the J gene TRBJ1-2; 8 bases align to TRBD1. This CDR3 comprises 15 residues. V was clipped by 6 bases and J by 2 bases; unmatched bases: 8. CDR3 sequence (DNA): TGTGCCAGCAGCCCTCAGGGGGCGCTGAACTATGGCTACACCTTC. This codes for CASSPQGALNYGYTF.

This clonotype occurred once. The chain recombines TRBV6-1 with TRBJ2-2; TRBD2 might be the D (6 bases). The CDR3 is 15 residues long. CDR1 is MNHNS and CDR2 is SASEGT in the germline V gene. Trimming shortened V by 6 bases and J by 1 base, and 12 bases separated the two germline ends. The CDR3 loop is CASRALGGNTGELFF. Written as DNA, the CDR3 is TGTGCCAGCAGGGCCCTGGGAGGGAACACCGGGGAGCTGTTTTTT.

V and J are TRBV9 and TRBJ1-1; D not resolved. CDR3 length: 14 amino acids. Germline-derived CDR1 and CDR2 are SGDLS and YYNGEE. The V end was cut by 0 bases, the J end by 5 bases, with 11 bases between. The CDR3 DNA reads TGTGCCAGCAGCGTAGATTCCCAGCAGACTGAAGCTTTCTTT. Its protein product is CASSVDSQQTEAFF.

The rearrangement links TRBV20-1 to TRBJ1-5, with D tentatively TRBD1 (5 bases). V was pared by 1 base and J by 6 bases, with 10 bases between. Germline lookup yields CDR1 DFQATT and CDR2 SNEGSKA (reference sequence). CDR3 length equals 13 residues. The CDR3 nucleotides are TGCAGTGCTAGAGTAGGGGAAGGTCAGCCCCAGCATTTT. Its translation is CSARVGEGQPQHF.

The sample holds a few counts of this clonotype. The chain links TRBV5-1 to TRBJ2-1; 10 bases are shared with TRBD2. This CDR3 contains 17 residues. V lost 1 base and J lost 4; bases outside the gene matches: 8. Germline V gene sequence: CDR1 SGHRS, CDR2 YFSETQ. The CDR3, as DNA: TGCGCCAGCAGCTTGCAGTCCACTAGCGGGAATTACAATGAGCAGTTCTTC. Protein sequence: CASSLQSTSGNYNEQFF.

This clonotype has at least ten counts. The rearrangement uses TRBV7-9 and TRBJ2-5; no definite D call. Germline-derived CDR1 and CDR2 are SEHNR and FQNEAQ (reference sequence). This CDR3 contains 13 residues. The V gene lost 4 bases and the J gene lost 4 bases, with 10 bases spanning the gap. The CDR3 DNA reads as TGTGCCAGCAGCTCCGTGAGAACAGAGACCCAGTACTTC. This codes for CASSSVRTETQYF.

The V gene is TRBV7-2, the J gene TRBJ1-6; 8 bases fit TRBD1. This CDR3 is built from 15 residues. Looked up from germline, CDR1 is SGHTA and CDR2 is FQGNSA. After removal of 1 base from V and 10 bases from J, the junction contained 6 bases not matched to a gene. The CDR3 here is CASSLGGQVLSPLHF. The CDR3 DNA reads as TGTGCCAGCAGCTTAGGGGGACAGGTCTTATCACCCCTCCACTTT.

V usage is TRBV15 and J usage is TRBJ2-7; the match to TRBD2 covers 7 bases. Trimming at V came to 1 base and at J to 5 bases, leaving 5 bases not matched to a gene. The CDR3 covers 14 residues. Per the germline V gene, CDR1 is LNHNV and CDR2 is YYDKDF (reference sequence). The CDR3 DNA reads TGTGCCACCAGCAGAGTGGGAGGGGCTGACGAGCAGTACTTC. Its translation: CATSRVGGADEQYF.

This clonotype was counted only a few times. The chain recombines TRBV15 with TRBJ1-4; D is unclear. Germline CDR1 reads LNHNV; CDR2 reads YYDKDF (reference sequence). Trimming pared 1 base from V and 7 bases from J, leaving 7 bases between. The CDR3 contains 13 residues. CDR3 protein: CATSRVRGEKLFF. The CDR3 region has the DNA TGTGCCACCAGCAGAGTTCGGGGTGAAAAACTGTTTTTT.